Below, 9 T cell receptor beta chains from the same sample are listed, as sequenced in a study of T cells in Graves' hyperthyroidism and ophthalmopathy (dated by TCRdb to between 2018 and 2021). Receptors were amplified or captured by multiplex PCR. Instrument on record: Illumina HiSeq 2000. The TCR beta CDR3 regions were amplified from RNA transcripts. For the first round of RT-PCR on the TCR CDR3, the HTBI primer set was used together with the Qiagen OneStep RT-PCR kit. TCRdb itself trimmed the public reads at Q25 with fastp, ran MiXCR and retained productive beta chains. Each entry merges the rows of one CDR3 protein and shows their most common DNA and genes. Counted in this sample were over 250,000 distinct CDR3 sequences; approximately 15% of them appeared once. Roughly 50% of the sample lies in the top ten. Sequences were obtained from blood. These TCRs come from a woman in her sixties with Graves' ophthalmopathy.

CDR3 amino acids: CSVARGNAQDTQYF. CDR3 DNA sequence: TGCAGCGTTGCGCGGGGAAACGCACAAGATACGCAGTATTTT. The chain recombines TRBV29-1 with TRBJ2-3; tentative D call: TRBD2 (6 bases). V lost 4 bases and J 5 bases, leaving 16 bases between the germline ends. Looked up from germline, CDR1 is SQVTM and CDR2 is ANQGSEA. The CDR3 is 14 residues long.

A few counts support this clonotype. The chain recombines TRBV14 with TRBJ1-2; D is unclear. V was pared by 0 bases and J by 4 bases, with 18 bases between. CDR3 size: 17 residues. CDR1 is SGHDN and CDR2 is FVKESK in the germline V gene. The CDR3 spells CASSQDRQFTPSYGYTF. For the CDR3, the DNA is TGTGCCAGCAGCCAAGATCGGCAGTTTACTCCTAGCTATGGCTACACCTTC.

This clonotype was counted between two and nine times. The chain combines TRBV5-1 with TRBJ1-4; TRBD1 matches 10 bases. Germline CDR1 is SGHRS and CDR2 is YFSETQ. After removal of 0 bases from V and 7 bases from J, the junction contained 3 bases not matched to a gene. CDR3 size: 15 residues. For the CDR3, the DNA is TGCGCCAGCAGCTTGGATGGGACAGGGGCTGAAAAACTGTTTTTT. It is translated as CASSLDGTGAEKLFF.

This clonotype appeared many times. The CDR3: CASSLLGLANEQFF. CDR3 in DNA: TGTGCCAGCAGTTTGTTGGGACTAGCGAATGAGCAGTTCTTC. The genes are TRBV28 and TRBJ2-1, with 10 bases aligning to TRBD2. This CDR3 contains 14 residues. V trimming: 3 bases; J trimming: 7 bases; junction bases outside the gene matches: 3. Germline V gene data show CDR1 as MDHEN and CDR2 as SYDVKM.

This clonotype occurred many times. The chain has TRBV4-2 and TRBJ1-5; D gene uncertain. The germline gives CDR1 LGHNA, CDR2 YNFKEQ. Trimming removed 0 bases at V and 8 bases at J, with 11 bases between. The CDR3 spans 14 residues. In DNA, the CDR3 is TGTGCCAGCAGCCAAGACGTGGGTTTGGAGCCCCAGCATTTT. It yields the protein CASSQDVGLEPQHF.

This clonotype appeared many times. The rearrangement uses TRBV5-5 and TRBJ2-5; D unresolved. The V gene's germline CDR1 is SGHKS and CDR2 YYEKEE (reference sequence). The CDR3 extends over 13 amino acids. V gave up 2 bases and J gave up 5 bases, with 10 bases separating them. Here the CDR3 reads CASSFTPSETQYF. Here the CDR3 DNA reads TGTGCCAGCAGCTTCACCCCCTCGGAGACCCAGTACTTC.

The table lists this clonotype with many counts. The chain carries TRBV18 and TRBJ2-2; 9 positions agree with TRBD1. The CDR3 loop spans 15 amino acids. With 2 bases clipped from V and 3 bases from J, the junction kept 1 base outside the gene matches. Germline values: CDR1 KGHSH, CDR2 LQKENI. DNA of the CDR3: TGTGCCAGCTCACCAGGACAGGGGCACACCGGGGAGCTGTTTTTT. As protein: CASSPGQGHTGELFF.

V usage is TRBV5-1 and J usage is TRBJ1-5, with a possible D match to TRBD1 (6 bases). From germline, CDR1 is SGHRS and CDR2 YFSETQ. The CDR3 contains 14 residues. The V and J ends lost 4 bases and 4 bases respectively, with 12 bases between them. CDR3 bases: TGCGCCAGCAGCAAAGGGGGACAAAATCAGCCCCAGCATTTT. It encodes CASSKGGQNQPQHF.

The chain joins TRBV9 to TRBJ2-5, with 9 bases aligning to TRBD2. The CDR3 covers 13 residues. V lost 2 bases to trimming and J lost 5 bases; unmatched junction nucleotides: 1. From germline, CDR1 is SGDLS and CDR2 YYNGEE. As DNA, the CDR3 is TGTGCCAGCAGCGTTAGCGGGGGTGAGACCCAGTACTTC. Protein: CASSVSGGETQYF.